What follows are 30 T cell receptor beta chains derived from one specimen sequenced in a study of blood T cell repertoires in COVID-19. Clones were read by immunoSEQ multiplex PCR, and TCRdb kept only the in-frame ones, dropping some. The sample has under 55,000 clones; 90% are singletons. The sample comprised peripheral blood. The receptors shown here come from a human donor in a cohort sampled during active COVID-19.

This chain connects TRBV5-1 to TRBJ2-7; a weak D match, TRBD1 (7 bases). The ends were cut back, 0 bases at V and 6 bases at J, with 10 bases in the middle. The length of the CDR3 is 13 residues. Germline V gene data show CDR1 as SGHRS and CDR2 as YFSETQ. The CDR3 DNA reads as TGCGCCAGCAGCTTGGGCAGGGGGGTCGAGCAGTACTTC. This codes for CASSLGRGVEQYF.

The chain uses TRBV5-1 and TRBJ1-1, with TRBD1 identical over 7 bases. Per germline, CDR1 SGHRS and CDR2 YFSETQ. This CDR3 has 15 amino acids. V shed 4 bases and J 2 bases; nucleotides not matched to a gene: 8. The CDR3 loop reads CASSLEGGHNTEAFF. For the CDR3, the DNA is TGCGCCAGCAGCCTCGAAGGGGGCCACAACACTGAAGCTTTCTTT.

The chain joins TRBV4-1 to TRBJ2-6, with D perhaps matching TRBD2 (6 bases). The V and J ends lost 1 base and 1 base respectively, with 14 bases between them. Germline V gene sequence: CDR1 MGHRA, CDR2 YSYEKL. The CDR3 loop spans 18 amino acids. CDR3 in DNA: TGCGCCAGCAGCCAAGTAACCGGAGGGAGTTCTGGGGCCAACGTCCTGACTTTC. Residues: CASSQVTGGSSGANVLTF.

The genes are TRBV12-5 and TRBJ1-3; D is perhaps TRBD1 (5 bases). This CDR3 is 16 amino acids long. CDR1 is LGHNT, CDR2 FRNRAP, per germline. V shed 0 bases and J shed 4 bases, with 13 bases lying between them. The CDR3 DNA reads TGTGCTAGTGGTTTGGTACTTGGGGGGTCCGGAAACACCATATATTTT. Protein product: CASGLVLGGSGNTIYF.

The chain couples TRBV9 to TRBJ1-1; D is possibly TRBD1 (6 bases). CDR1 and CDR2 from the germline V gene are SGDLS and YYNGEE. Trimming stripped 0 bases from V and 2 bases from J, with 8 bases between. The CDR3 length is 14 residues. In DNA form, the CDR3 reads TGTGCCAGCAGCGTAGGGACAGCTAACACTGAAGCTTTCTTT. As protein: CASSVGTANTEAFF.

The table lists this clone with a few counts. The chain has TRBV10-3 and TRBJ1-1, with 9 bases fitting TRBD1. This CDR3 is 14 amino acids long. With V trimmed by 6 bases and J by 4 bases, 6 bases remained unmatched. Germline CDR1 ENHRY, CDR2 SYGVKD. The CDR3 DNA is TGTGCCATCAGACCGGGACAGGGACCCACTGAAGCTTTCTTT. Protein product: CAIRPGQGPTEAFF.

V is TRBV6-5 and J is TRBJ1-2, with TRBD1 matching 8 bases. Germline CDR1 is MNHEY and CDR2 is SVGAGI. V trimming: 6 bases; J trimming: 7 bases; junction bases outside the gene matches: 7. This CDR3 region has 13 residues. CDR3 residues: CASSPDRVAGYTF. In DNA form, the CDR3 reads TGTGCCAGCAGCCCGGACAGGGTTGCTGGCTACACCTTC.

The rearrangement joins TRBV7-9 to TRBJ1-2; no definite D call. Trimming cost V 0 bases and J 8 bases, with 10 bases left between them. This CDR3 has 13 amino acids. Looked up from germline, CDR1 is SEHNR and CDR2 is FQNEAQ (reference sequence). The CDR3 sequence: CASSLAGVWGYTF. The CDR3 nucleotides read TGTGCCAGCAGCTTAGCCGGGGTTTGGGGCTACACCTTC.

The sample holds a few counts of this clone. The chain couples TRBV11-1 to TRBJ1-4; D is unresolved. The CDR3 loop spans 15 amino acids. Trimming removed 7 bases from V and 7 bases from J, with 19 bases in between. Germline loops: CDR1 SGHAT, CDR2 FQDESV (reference sequence). CDR3 loop: CASTEPKGGGEKLFF. CDR3 nucleotide sequence: TGTGCCAGCACCGAGCCCAAGGGAGGTGGTGAAAAACTGTTTTTT.

The rearrangement joins TRBV18 to TRBJ1-4; TRBD1 is a possible D gene (5 bases). V shed 4 bases and J shed 7 bases, with 10 bases lying between them. The CDR3 is 13 amino acids. CDR1 is KGHSH and CDR2 is LQKENI in the germline V gene. The CDR3 is CASSLGLVEKLFF. The CDR3 DNA reads TGTGCCAGCTCACTGGGGCTGGTTGAAAAACTGTTTTTT.

The V gene is TRBV2, the J gene TRBJ2-3; D is possibly TRBD2 (5 bases). Deletions cut 8 bases from V and 4 bases from J, with 16 bases between. The CDR3 runs to 14 residues. CDR1 is SNHLY and CDR2 is FYNNEI in the germline V gene. As DNA, the CDR3 is TGTGCCAGCGTCCCCCCGGGGATCGCAGATACGCAGTATTTT. It encodes CASVPPGIADTQYF.

The genes are TRBV5-1 and TRBJ2-3; 14 bases line up with TRBD2. Germline CDR1 and CDR2: SGHRS and YFSETQ. The CDR3 sequence is 16 residues long. V dropped 3 bases and J dropped 1; count of bases not matched to a gene: 1. The CDR3 nucleotides read TGCGCCAGCAGCTCGGGACTAGCGGGAGGCACAGATACGCAGTATTTT. This encodes CASSSGLAGGTDTQYF.

The rearrangement links TRBV7-8 to TRBJ2-1, with TRBD2 matching over 7 bases. Trimming took 4 bases from V and 13 from J; bases not matched to a gene: 4. The CDR3 sequence is 11 residues long. The germline V gene has CDR1 SGHVS and CDR2 FQNEAQ. The DNA for the CDR3 is TGTGCCAGCAGCTCGGGAGGCCGCCAGTTCTTC. It codes for CASSSGGRQFF. Combining the CDR3 with reference TRBV7-8 and TRBJ2-1 gives the whole variable domain GAGVSQSPRYKVAKRGQDVALRCDPISGHVSLFWYQQALGQGPEFLTYFQNEAQLDKSGLPSDRFFAERPEGSVSTLKIQRTQQEDSAVYLCASSSGGRQFFGPGTRLTVL.

V gene TRBV5-8 combines with J gene TRBJ1-2, with 7 bases matching TRBD1. The trim removed 0 bases at V and 2 bases at J, leaving 4 bases unmatched. The CDR3 consists of 15 residues. Germline V lookup: CDR1 SGHTS, CDR2 YDEGEE. CDR3 residues: CASSLGGQLNYGYTF. The CDR3 region has the DNA TGTGCCAGCAGCTTGGGGGGACAGTTAAACTATGGCTACACCTTC.

This sequence joins TRBV3-1 (or the pseudogene TRBV3-2) and TRBJ1-2, with D perhaps TRBD1 (5 bases). The CDR3 runs 14 residues. Germline CDR1 LGHDT, CDR2 YNNKEL (reference sequence). Trimming removed 2 bases at V and 3 bases at J, with 10 bases between. The CDR3 bases are TGTGCCAGCAGCCAAAATCGACAGTACTATGGCTACACCTTC. This codes for CASSQNRQYYGYTF.

With respect to this clone: One end of the junction varies from germline; a read error may be responsible. The chain is built from TRBV10-1 and TRBJ2-7, with TRBD1 matching 10 bases. The CDR3 spans 13 residues. Per germline, CDR1 WNHNN and CDR2 SYGVQD (reference sequence). The CDR3 bases are TGCGCCAGCTCCGAGGGGACAGGGGCCAAACGGGACTTC. This codes for CASSEGTGAKRDF.

V is TRBV19 and J is TRBJ2-2; 7 nucleotides align to TRBD2. The CDR3 contains 14 residues. Trimming at V came to 1 base and at J to 6 bases, leaving 2 bases not matched to a gene. Germline-derived CDR1 and CDR2 are LNHDA and SQIVND (reference sequence). The CDR3 here is CASSIVGGAGELFF. CDR3 bases: TGTGCCAGTAGTATAGTGGGGGGGGCCGGGGAGCTGTTTTTT.

The chain uses TRBV19 and TRBJ1-3; TRBD1 aligns across 7 bases. With V trimmed by 8 bases and J by 4 bases, 8 bases remained unmatched. The CDR3 contains 14 residues. The germline CDR1 and CDR2 sequences are LNHDA and SQIVND (reference sequence). This CDR3 is CASAPDRVGNTIYF. The DNA of the CDR3 is TGTGCCAGTGCCCCAGACAGGGTAGGAAACACCATATATTTT.

This chain connects TRBV27 to TRBJ2-7, with TRBD2 matching 8 bases. The CDR3 length is 16 residues. V shed 8 bases and J 1 base; nucleotides not matched to a gene: 13. Per the germline V gene, CDR1 is MNHEY and CDR2 is SMNVEV (reference sequence). CDR3 sequence reads: CASWSSGLWGSYEQYF. CDR3 bases: TGTGCCAGCTGGTCTAGCGGGCTGTGGGGATCCTACGAGCAGTACTTC.

The rearrangement joins TRBV19 to TRBJ2-7; 7 positions agree with TRBD2. After removal of 2 bases from V and 2 bases from J, the junction contained 3 bases not matched to a gene. Germline assignment: CDR1 LNHDA and CDR2 SQIVND (reference sequence). The CDR3 length is 14 residues. CDR3 amino acids: CASSITRGTYEQYF. The CDR3 DNA reads TGTGCCAGTAGTATAACGCGGGGGACCTACGAGCAGTACTTC.

This chain links TRBV20-1 with TRBJ2-3, with 7 bases identical to TRBD2. The germline V gene encodes CDR1 DFQATT and CDR2 SNEGSKA (reference sequence). This CDR3 is 15 amino acids long. The V and J ends lost 3 bases and 5 bases, in that order; junction bases with no gene match: 11. The CDR3 is CSASALATGVDTQYF. Written as DNA, the CDR3 is TGCAGTGCTAGTGCACTAGCGACGGGCGTAGATACGCAGTATTTT.

This clone was found once. The chain is built from TRBV10-1 and TRBJ2-7, with TRBD2 identical over 12 bases. Germline V gives CDR1 WNHNN, CDR2 SYGVQD (reference sequence). The J segment lost 3 bases and the V segment lost 9 bases, leaving 15 bases of the junction unmatched. This CDR3 has 17 residues. CDR3 bases: TGCGCCAGACTAATTATGGGACTAGCGGGTTCCGACTACGAGCAGTACGTC. Residues: CARLIMGLAGSDYEQYV.

The gene calls are TRBV7-2 and TRBJ2-7; the D gene is possibly TRBD1 (6 bases). V was trimmed by 2 bases and J by 4 bases, leaving 12 bases between them. The CDR3 has 14 amino acids. The germline V gene has CDR1 SGHTA and CDR2 FQGNSA. The CDR3 here is CASSLNRADYEQYF. CDR3 nucleotides: TGTGCCAGCAGCTTAAACAGGGCCGATTACGAGCAGTACTTC. The whole variable domain, filled in from reference TRBV7-2 and TRBJ2-7, reads GAGVSQSPSNKVTEKGKDVELRCDPISGHTALYWYRQSLGQGLEFLIYFQGNSAPDKSGLPSDRFSAERTGGSVSTLTIQRTQQEDSAVYLCASSLNRADYEQYFGPGTRLTVT.

This clone was found once. The V call is TRBV4-1, the J call TRBJ2-3, with TRBD2 as a possible D gene (7 bases). CDR3 length: 16 residues. Germline CDR1 is MGHRA and CDR2 is YSYEKL. Trimming removed 1 base at V and 7 bases at J, with 18 bases between. The CDR3 region has the DNA TGCGCCAGCAGCCAAGTGGGGGCGGGGGAGTTTAATACGCAGTATTTT. This gives the protein CASSQVGAGEFNTQYF.

This chain joins TRBV6-6 and TRBJ2-1; 7 bases are shared with TRBD1. Per the germline V gene, CDR1 is MNHNY and CDR2 is SVGAGI (reference sequence). J lost 0 bases, V lost 6 bases, and 8 bases had no gene match. This CDR3 is built from 16 residues. This CDR3 is CASRTTQGSSYNEQFF. The CDR3 coding sequence is TGTGCCAGCAGAACGACACAGGGGAGCTCCTACAATGAGCAGTTCTTC.

The genes are TRBV15 and TRBJ2-5, with D possibly matching TRBD2 (5 bases). Trimming took off 0 bases at V and 5 bases at J, with 10 bases between the two ends. Germline values: CDR1 LNHNV, CDR2 YYDKDF (reference sequence). The CDR3 contains 14 residues. Written as DNA, the CDR3 is TGTGCCACCAGCAGAGATCGGGGTGAGGAGACCCAGTACTTC. It is translated as CATSRDRGEETQYF.

The chain combines TRBV6-5 with TRBJ2-7; 12 positions match TRBD1. Germline CDR1 and CDR2: MNHEY and SVGAGI. CDR3 length equals 15 residues. V lost 5 bases and J lost 9; bases outside the gene matches: 11. This CDR3 reads CASSPPGQGALGQYV. CDR3 DNA: TGTGCCAGCAGTCCCCCGGGACAGGGGGCGCTTGGGCAGTACGTC.

The chain has TRBV9 and TRBJ1-2, with 12 bases matching TRBD1. Germline loops: CDR1 SGDLS, CDR2 YYNGEE. This CDR3 has 15 residues. V was clipped by 3 bases and J by 7 bases; unmatched bases: 7. In DNA, the CDR3 is TGTGCCAGCAGCGCCCCGGGACAGGGGGCGGGTGGCTACACCTTC. Protein: CASSAPGQGAGGYTF. Full variable domain (missing parts from reference TRBV9 and TRBJ1-2): DSGVTQTPKHLITATGQRVTLRCSPRSGDLSVYWYQQSLDQGLQFLIQYYNGEERAKGNILERFSAQQFPDLHSELNLSSLELGDSALYFCASSAPGQGAGGYTFGSGTRLTVV.

The chain is built from TRBV2 and TRBJ1-1, with 9 positions matching TRBD1. The CDR3 spans 14 residues. Germline V gene sequence: CDR1 SNHLY, CDR2 FYNNEI. Germline trimming cut 6 bases from V and 5 bases from J; bases unmatched to any gene: 7. This chain's CDR3 is CASSARTGETEAFF. DNA of the CDR3: TGTGCCAGCAGCGCTCGGACAGGGGAGACTGAAGCTTTCTTT.

The chain combines TRBV25-1 with TRBJ2-5; TRBD2 aligns across 8 bases. CDR3 size: 15 residues. Germline-derived CDR1 and CDR2 are MGHDK and SYGVNS. V lost 6 bases and J lost 2; bases outside the gene matches: 8. In DNA form, the CDR3 reads TGTGCCAGCAGCCCGATGACTAGCGCGCAAGAGACCCAGTACTTC. The encoded protein is CASSPMTSAQETQYF.